These T cell receptor beta chains were read from a single sample in a study of blood T cell repertoires in COVID-19. The assay was immunoSEQ multiplex PCR, and TCRdb's table has in-frame clones only and misses some. The sample lists roughly 94,000 clones, 70% to 85% occurring once. Sequences were obtained from peripheral blood. These receptors came from a man in his sixties with acute or convalescent COVID-19. The CDR3 runs from the conserved cysteine through the conserved F or W. D genes are given only for firm matches. Not all rows give a size; the values are once, few, many and, for expanded clones, a class.

14	TRBV18	TRBD1	.	TRBJ1-1	CASSPETGSEQAFF	TGTGCCAGCTCACCCGAGACAGGGAGTGAGCAAGCTTTCTTT
14	TRBV9	TRBD2	.	TRBJ2-5	CASSVLAGGETQYF	TGTGCCAGCAGCGTCCTAGCGGGGGGAGAGACCCAGTACTTC
14	TRBV4-2	.	.	TRBJ2-1	CASSQETGLPEQFF	TGTGCCAGCAGCCAAGAAACGGGACTGCCGGAGCAGTTCTTC
13	TRBV2	.	.	TRBJ1-2	CASSTGLSYGYTF	TGTGCCAGCAGCACAGGGTTATCCTATGGCTACACCTTC
17	TRBV7-6	.	.	TRBJ1-6	CASSLVGSGGYNSPLHF	TGTGCCAGCAGCTTAGTAGGTTCCGGGGGGTATAATTCACCCCTCCACTTT
16	TRBV7-9	TRBD2	once	TRBJ2-1	CASSLSGGLGYNEQFF	TGTGCCAGCAGCTTAAGCGGGGGGCTGGGCTACAATGAGCAGTTCTTC
14	TRBV7-6	.	.	TRBJ1-6	CASSLQVLNSPLHF	TGTGCCAGCAGCTTACAGGTCTTAAATTCACCCCTCCACTTT
13	TRBV12-3/TRBV12-4	.	.	TRBJ2-4	CASMVEAKNIQYF	TGTGCCAGCATGGTGGAGGCCAAAAACATTCAGTACTTC
13	TRBV7-9	TRBD1	.	TRBJ1-1	CASSLRTGHEAFF	TGTGCCAGCAGCTTACGGACAGGGCATGAAGCTTTCTTT
16	TRBV18	TRBD1	few	TRBJ1-1	CASSTTGLFLNTEAFF	TGTGCCAGCTCAACGACAGGGCTCTTCTTGAACACTGAAGCTTTCTTT
16	TRBV29-1	.	.	TRBJ1-1	CSAFGRTGRTNTEAFF	TGCAGCGCCTTCGGGAGGACTGGACGGACGAACACTGAAGCTTTCTTT
14	TRBV2	.	few	TRBJ1-5	CASSELNRYQPQHF	TGTGCCAGCAGTGAACTTAACAGGTATCAGCCCCAGCATTTT
14	TRBV3-1/TRBV3-2	.	.	TRBJ2-3	CASSVTTGPDTQYF	TGTGCCAGCAGCGTGACGACAGGCCCAGATACGCAGTATTTT
15	TRBV19	TRBD2	.	TRBJ2-3	CASSTSGAGTDTQYF	TGTGCCAGTAGTACTAGCGGGGCCGGCACAGATACGCAGTATTTT
16	TRBV27	.	.	TRBJ1-4	CASKQNLNPRGEKLFF	TGTGCCAGCAAACAAAACCTAAACCCCAGGGGTGAAAAACTGTTTTTT
20	TRBV19	TRBD2	.	TRBJ2-3	CASSTLGLAGAWAAPYTQYF	TGTGCCAGTAGTACCCTCGGACTAGCGGGGGCCTGGGCTGCCCCTTATACGCAGTATTTT
14	TRBV11-1	TRBD1	once	TRBJ2-1	CASSFRDRDNEQFF	TGTGCCAGCAGCTTCCGGGACAGGGACAATGAGCAGTTCTTC
13	TRBV3-1/TRBV3-2	.	.	TRBJ2-7	CASSQVANYEQYF	TGTGCCAGCAGCCAAGTGGCCAACTACGAGCAGTACTTC
17	TRBV9	.	.	TRBJ1-1	CASSGTARGAANTEAFF	TGTGCCAGCAGCGGGACAGCCCGGGGGGCAGCGAACACTGAAGCTTTCTTT
16	TRBV7-6	.	.	TRBJ1-3	CASSLTDKSSGNTIYF	TGTGCCAGCAGCTTAACGGACAAAAGCTCTGGAAACACCATATATTTT
13	TRBV3-1/TRBV3-2	.	.	TRBJ2-1	CASSHYIGNEQFF	TGTGCCAGCAGCCATTACATTGGTAATGAGCAGTTCTTC
15	TRBV19	.	.	TRBJ1-1	CASSTSGTMGTEAFF	TGTGCCAGTAGTACCTCGGGAACAATGGGGACTGAAGCTTTCTTT
14	TRBV6-1	.	.	TRBJ2-1	CASSEQAIHNEQFF	TGTGCCAGCAGTGAACAGGCAATCCACAATGAGCAGTTCTTC
13	TRBV29-1	TRBD1	once	TRBJ1-2	CSVYRDRGYGYTF	TGCAGCGTTTACCGGGACAGGGGTTATGGCTACACCTTC
13	TRBV5-1	TRBD1	once	TRBJ1-1	CASSYIGTAEAFF	TGCGCCAGCAGCTACATCGGGACAGCTGAAGCTTTCTTT
15	TRBV4-1	TRBD1	once	TRBJ1-1	CASSQLRDRGTEAFF	TGCGCCAGCAGCCAGCTCCGGGACAGGGGGACTGAAGCTTTCTTT
12	TRBV2	.	.	TRBJ1-2	CASSEAGRGYTF	TGTGCCAGCAGTGAAGCTGGGAGAGGCTACACCTTC
20	TRBV15	TRBD1	.	TRBJ1-6	CATSRPTGQGDRSYNSPLHF	TGTGCCACCAGCAGACCTACGGGGCAGGGGGATCGCTCCTATAATTCACCCCTCCACTTT
17	TRBV11-2	TRBD1	.	TRBJ1-5	CASRHTTGTGCIRPQHF	TGTGCCAGCAGGCACACAACCGGGACAGGGTGTATTCGGCCCCAGCATTTT
14	TRBV6-5	.	.	TRBJ1-3	CASSPSGYGNTIYF	TGTGCCAGCAGCCCATCAGGGTACGGAAACACCATATATTTT
14	TRBV11-2	.	few	TRBJ1-1	CASSQLTGSAEAFF	TGTGCCAGCAGCCAATTGACAGGTTCAGCTGAAGCTTTCTTT
15	TRBV3-1/TRBV3-2	.	.	TRBJ2-1	CASSPIMGGGSEQFF	TGTGCCAGCAGCCCTATCATGGGCGGGGGCTCTGAGCAGTTCTTC